These 6 T cell receptor beta chains share one sample of origin, sequenced in a study of T cells after yellow fever vaccination. TCRdb redid the calling of the 5' RACE reads with MiXCR, one entry per CDR3 protein. The data contain over 200,000 distinct CDR3 sequences, roughly 6.2% of them singletons. The sequenced sample was CD4+ T cells sorted from PBMCs, obtained on the day of the yellow fever booster vaccination. These receptor sequences come from a man aged 25 to 40 who received the YFV17D yellow fever vaccine.

The chain has TRBV15 and TRBJ2-5; D is ambiguous. Trimming removed 0 bases at V and 2 bases at J, with 10 bases between. Germline V lookup: CDR1 LNHNV, CDR2 YYDKDF (reference sequence). The CDR3 is made up of 15 amino acids. The DNA for the CDR3 is TGTGCCACCAGCAGAGATCTAGGAATACAAGAGACCCAGTACTTC. Protein product: CATSRDLGIQETQYF.

This sequence joins TRBV14 and TRBJ2-1; unclear D gene. Trimming pared 7 bases from V and 4 bases from J, leaving 17 bases between. The CDR3 has 15 amino acids. The germline gives CDR1 SGHDN, CDR2 FVKESK. DNA of the CDR3: TGTGCCAGCATTTGTTTCGGTGAACTTTACAATGAGCAGTTCTTC. Its protein product is CASICFGELYNEQFF.

This clonotype was seen repeatedly, ten times or more. The V and J genes are TRBV7-6 and TRBJ2-2, with 12 nucleotides matching TRBD2. This CDR3 has 18 amino acids. J was trimmed by 0 bases and V by 3 bases; bases with no gene match: 5. The germline V gene has CDR1 SGHVS and CDR2 FNYEAQ. CDR3 in amino acids: CASSLLGLAGTNTGELFF. The CDR3 DNA follows: TGTGCCAGCAGCTTGCTCGGACTAGCGGGAACGAACACCGGGGAGCTGTTTTTT.

This clonotype has at least ten counts. This chain uses TRBV4-3 with TRBJ2-6, with D uncertain. Per germline, CDR1 LGHNA and CDR2 YSLEER. The CDR3 totals 16 residues. V lost 0 bases, J lost 3 bases, and 9 bases lay in between. Here the CDR3 reads CASSQETPGGANVLTF. CDR3 coding DNA: TGCGCCAGCAGCCAAGAAACGCCGGGTGGGGCCAACGTCCTGACTTTC.

V gene TRBV18 combines with J gene TRBJ2-5; D is possibly TRBD2 (5 bases). This CDR3 region has 12 residues. Germline V gene lookup returns CDR1 KGHSH and CDR2 LQKENI. V was cut by 5 bases and J by 3 bases, with 7 bases left in between. The CDR3 sequence: CASSGGKETQYF. DNA of the CDR3: TGTGCCAGCTCAGGAGGCAAAGAGACCCAGTACTTC.

This clonotype was counted between two and nine times. The chain has TRBV4-2 and TRBJ2-2, with 7 bases lining up with TRBD2. V trimming: 1 base; J trimming: 4 bases; junction bases outside the gene matches: 0. Germline V gives CDR1 LGHNA, CDR2 YNFKEQ. This CDR3 is built from 14 residues. CDR3 nucleotide sequence: TGTGCCAGCAGCCAAGGGGGGGGCACCGGGGAGCTGTTTTTT. This codes for CASSQGGGTGELFF.